This T cell receptor (beta chain) was observed in a study of T cells after yellow fever vaccination. TCRdb fed the 5' RACE reads into MiXCR, producing one record per CDR3 protein. The sample holds about 200,000 distinct CDR3 sequences; about 3% are singletons and the top ten take roughly 3%. There are a few counts of this clonotype. The CDR3 is 15 amino acids. The germline gives CDR1 SGHDT, CDR2 YYEEEE. Trimming left V 1 base short and J 0 bases short, with 8 bases between. This chain joins TRBV5-6 and TRBJ1-5, with D uncertain. This sequence originates from a man in his late teens or twenties who received the YFV17D yellow fever vaccine. Sequenced here: CD4+ T cells sorted from PBMCs, sampled 10 days after the yellow fever booster vaccination. This CDR3 is CASSLWAASNQPQHF. CDR3 DNA sequence: TGTGCCAGCAGCTTGTGGGCAGCTAGCAATCAGCCCCAGCATTTT.